This TCR beta chain was sequenced for a study of graft-versus-host responses after intestinal transplantation. For the study at large: Uniformly, recipients were administered anti-thymocyte globulin induction with subsequent tacrolimus and steroids for three to four years. Study results and caveats: Recipient marrow contained GvH clones, some of which appeared first in ileum or blood.

Germline-derived CDR1 and CDR2 are MDHEN and SYDVKM. This CDR3 region has 14 residues. V was cut by 2 bases and J by 0 bases, with 5 bases left in between. TCRdb keeps only in-frame clones here, not all; method: immunoSEQ multiplex PCR. In the table there are 95,000 to 150,000 clones, roughly 95% of which are singletons. This clone came up once. Antigen specificity is unknown. The TCR was taken from a human donor who received an intestinal transplant. The genes are TRBV28 and TRBJ2-1, with D uncertain. The sequencing here drew on unstimulated CD8+ T cells sorted from spleen or lymph node cells, taken before intestinal transplant. CDR3 loop: CASSLRVSYNEQFF. The CDR3 bases are TGTGCCAGCAGTTTAAGGGTCTCCTACAATGAGCAGTTCTTC.